This entry lists 12 T cell receptor beta chains sequenced from one sample in a study of T cells in women clearing cervical HPV infection. Here immunoSEQ multiplex PCR was the method, and the copy in TCRdb shows in-frame clones only, minus some. The data show 19,000 or so clones, and the top ten clones hold approximately 3.5%. Material for sequencing was blood buffy coat. These receptor sequences come from a woman between 18 and 75 years old with a cervical HPV16 infection that either progressed to CIN3+ or cleared (not recorded which).

Comment on this clone: The CDR3 end falls 3 residues outside the read, so it is completed with the germline J gene. This sequence joins TRBV7-2 and TRBJ2-7; no clear D. This CDR3 comprises 15 residues. V dropped 5 bases and J dropped 1 base, with 15 bases sitting between them. Germline V gene lookup returns CDR1 SGHTA and CDR2 FQGNSA. Here the CDR3 reads CASSPYAVPSYEQYF. The covered CDR3 bases are TGTGCCAGCAGCCCTTATGCGGTGCCATCCTACGAG.

Points on this clone: The germline gene is not matched at one end of the junction; a read error may be the cause. The read ends 3 residues early relative to the CDR3; the germline J gene fills the gap. V is TRBV2 and J is TRBJ1-6; a possible D gene is TRBD1 (6 bases). The CDR3 has 13 residues. Germline CDR1 SNHLY, CDR2 FYNNEI. The sequenced part of the CDR3 DNA is TGTGTCAGCACCGGACAGCTCAATTCACCC. Its protein product is CVSTGQLNSP. The entire CDR3 is CVSTGQLNSPLHF.

Comments on this clone: The read ends 3 residues shy of where the CDR3 ends; the end is completed using the germline J gene. The chain uses TRBV5-8 and TRBJ1-1; D call uncertain. V was shortened by 4 bases and J by 3 bases, with 10 bases between the two germline ends. Germline CDR1 SGHTS, CDR2 YDEGEE. The CDR3 has 13 amino acids. CDR3 DNA (partial): TGTGCCAGCAGCATGCAAAGGGACACTGAA. Translating gives CASSMQRDTE. The full-length CDR3 reads as CASSMQRDTEAFF. The full variable domain, in which reference TRBV5-8 and TRBJ1-1 provide the parts outside the CDR3, is EAGVTQSPTHLIKTRGQQATLRCSPISGHTSVYWYQQALGLGLQFLLWYDEGEERNRGNFPPRFSGRQFPNYSSELNVNALELEDSALYLCASSMQRDTEAFFGQGTRLTVV.

On this clone: The read terminates 3 residues before the CDR3 end, so the remaining end is supplied by the germline J gene. The genes are TRBV6-1 and TRBJ2-5; a weak D match, TRBD1 (6 bases). The ends were cut back, 1 base at V and 5 bases at J, with 11 bases in the middle. Per the germline V gene, CDR1 is MNHNS and CDR2 is SASEGT. This CDR3 contains 14 residues. The CDR3 sequence: CASSEDRVRETQYF. Partial CDR3 DNA: TGTGCCAGCAGTGAAGACAGGGTTCGGGAGACC.

With respect to this clone: The missing CDR3 end, 3 residues past where the read stops, is filled in from the germline J gene. The chain has TRBV29-1 and TRBJ1-2, with D possibly TRBD1 on 6 matching bases. The CDR3 length is 15 residues. Germline lookup yields CDR1 SQVTM and CDR2 ANQGSEA. The CDR3: CSVAPASDSAEGYTF. The CDR3 bases that were read are TGCAGCGTTGCCCCCGCATCGGACAGCGCGGAGGGC.

Remarks on this clone: The read comes to an end 3 residues before the CDR3 does, leaving the germline J gene to fill in the end. The chain uses TRBV4-1 and TRBJ1-2, with a tentative D call TRBD1 (5 bases). CDR1 and CDR2 (germline): MGHRA, YSYEKL. This CDR3 comprises 15 residues. Trimming cost V 0 bases and J 3 bases, with 11 bases left between them. Here the CDR3 reads CASSQDPPGYYGYTF. The covered CDR3 bases are TGCGCCAGCAGCCAAGATCCACCAGGGTACTATGGC.

Of note for this clone: The missing CDR3 end, 3 residues past where the read stops, is filled in from the germline J gene. The chain links TRBV4-1 to TRBJ2-1; the match to TRBD1 covers 9 bases. CDR3 length: 16 residues. V lost 4 bases to trimming and J lost 3 bases; unmatched junction nucleotides: 7. CDR1 and CDR2 (germline): MGHRA, YSYEKL. The part of the CDR3 DNA that was read is TGCGCCAGCAGCCTGTGGGGACAGGGTGGCTACAATGAG. Amino acid sequence: CASSLWGQGGYNE. The full CDR3 reads CASSLWGQGGYNEQFF.

Concerning this clone: Coverage ceases 3 residues before the CDR3 finishes, and the germline J gene fills in the end. J is TRBJ1-2 and V is TRBV30; TRBD1 aligns across 7 bases. With 8 bases clipped from V and 7 bases from J, the junction kept 7 bases outside the gene matches. Germline CDR1 is GTSNPN and CDR2 is SVGIG (reference sequence). CDR3 length equals 11 residues. CDR3 DNA (partial): TGTGCCGGAAGACAGGGTGGTGGC. It specifies CAGRQGGG. The whole CDR3 sequence reads CAGRQGGGYTF.

Note on this clone: The read comes to an end 3 residues before the CDR3 does, leaving the germline J gene to fill in the end. V is TRBV6-2 or TRBV6-3 and J is TRBJ1-1, with D tentatively TRBD1 (5 bases). This CDR3 contains 15 residues. Trimming shortened V by 6 bases and J by 1 base, and 15 bases separated the two germline ends. Germline CDR1 MNHEY, CDR2 SVGEGT. The CDR3 is CASSEWDSPNTEAFF. The CDR3 bases that were read are TGTGCCAGCAGCGAGTGGGACTCCCCGAACACTGAA.

About this clone itself: The missing CDR3 end, 3 residues past where the read stops, is filled in from the germline J gene. The chain has TRBV9 and TRBJ2-3, with D perhaps TRBD1 (5 bases). Germline assignment: CDR1 SGDLS and CDR2 YYNGEE. This CDR3 has 15 residues. V was pared by 3 bases and J by 2 bases, with 13 bases between. The CDR3 is CASSGRQSSTDTQYF. Partial CDR3 DNA: TGTGCCAGCAGCGGAAGACAGAGTTCCACAGATACG.

As to this clone: The CDR3 is cut off 3 residues early in the read; its end comes from the germline J gene. The chain has TRBV19 and TRBJ1-5, with a possible D match to TRBD1 (5 bases). Trimming took off 9 bases at V and 0 bases at J, with 12 bases between the two ends. This CDR3 comprises 14 residues. CDR1 and CDR2 from the germline V gene are LNHDA and SQIVND (reference sequence). The sequenced CDR3 bases are TGTGCCAGCCGGAGACAGTATAGCAATCAGCCC. It is translated as CASRRQYSNQP. The CDR3 in its entirety is CASRRQYSNQPQHF. Variable domain in full (rest from reference TRBV19 and TRBJ1-5): DGGITQSPKYLFRKEGQNVTLSCEQNLNHDAMYWYRQDPGQGLRLIYYSQIVNDFQKGDIAEGYSVSREKKESFPLTVTSAQKNPTAFYLCASRRQYSNQPQHFGDGTRLSIL.

The CDR3 loop is CASSQGTSGSNEQFF. CDR3 DNA (partial): TGTGCCAGCAGCCAAGGGACTAGCGGCTCCAATGAG. The chain employs TRBV5-6 and TRBJ2-1; 11 nucleotides align to TRBD2. The read ends 3 residues early relative to the CDR3; the germline J gene fills the gap. Unmatched junction bases numbered 6, after V lost 4 bases and J lost 6 bases. From germline, CDR1 is SGHDT and CDR2 YYEEEE. The CDR3 contains 15 residues.